This T cell receptor (beta chain) was sequenced during a study of shared clonotypes between healthy human individuals (TCRdb year 2020). In the study overall: A few men and a couple of women, aged 18 to 49 years, made up the cohort. Leukapheresis yielded between about 0.85 and 10 billion PBMCs per donor. To estimate repertoire size and how much clonotypes are shared between individuals, the study performed deep sequencing of blood TCR repertoires from five healthy adults. To increase sequencing depth and limit assay-specific biases, TCR repertoire library preparation and sequencing were carried out by different laboratories using diverse techniques. For each donor, CD4 naive and CD4 memory were each given three plates, CD8 naive was given two plates, and CD8 memory was given one plate. General findings and caveats noted by the study authors: Across a handful of donors, around 5% of naive CD4, roughly 3.8% of naive CD8, around 2.5% of memory CD4, and over 0.35% of memory CD8 clonotypes were shared. Only blood was sampled, and tissue TCR repertoires likely differ from those in blood. The small number of donors limited the genetic and exposure-history diversity represented. Naive subsets generally had larger estimated clonotype richness than memory subsets. Pairwise subsampling led to the expectation that sequencing depth would affect the degree of clonotype sharing among donors. Compared with non-shared clonotypes, the clonotypes found in all four sorted-subset donors had higher generation probabilities. Incomplete sequencing was indicated by rarefaction of sorted-subset datasets, despite the large sequencing depth.

The count of this clone is one. Its antigen target is currently unknown. No clone much larger than this one lies a single base away; base qualities are absent. Using the deep immunoSEQ assay, multiplex PCR amplified TCR CDR3 regions from genomic DNA. Extracted genomic DNA from each cell subset was spread evenly across all wells of several immunoSEQ 96-well plates, with each plate serving as a replicate. Each replicate PCR for sorted subsets received 150 to 250 ng genomic DNA, equal to roughly 30,000 T cell genomes. Purified libraries were measured with a Qubit 3.0 fluorometer, size-checked on a Bioanalyzer 2100, and measured again with the KAPA Library Quantification kit. Every immunoSEQ 96-well plate was sequenced on a separate single-read 150-cycle Illumina NextSeq 550 flow cell. As for how the authors treated the data: Because the immunoSEQ output held only junctional sequences and lacked quality scores, the filtering could not match the filtering applied to full-length reads. To assign V/J genes and CDR3, sequences were annotated using PyIR, a Python wrapper for IgBLAST v1.9, with IMGT germline references. Reads were filtered out if the reads had weak V/J assignments (E-value above 1e-6), no CDR3, stop codons, out-of-frame junctions, or ambiguous translated residues. V3J clonotypes were defined as sequences sharing the same inferred V gene, J gene, and CDR3 amino acid sequence. To compute the percentage overlap between repertoires, the number of shared unique clonotypes was divided by the size of the smaller repertoire. Richness of each repertoire was evaluated using RTK rarefaction, the Chao1 estimator, and Recon v2.1 estimates of unobserved clonotypes. Generation probabilities were computed with OLGA for all TCRbeta clonotypes obtained by the gDNA method from four donors. TCRdb took this table from immuneACCESS and kept in-frame rearrangements with V and J called. Such tables lack part of the clones; where checked against another copy, unresolved V genes explain under half of the gap, and the rest is unexplained. Clone size and V and J calls were adopted from that table, with D and trimming inferred from the DNA. This sample comprises 2,100,000 or so clones, almost 96% of them detected only once. About 0.13% of the sample is held by the ten biggest clonotypes.

Donors were healthy HIV-negative adults with no recently reported acute infections or vaccinations. All donors were Caucasian adults living in Nashville, Tennessee, USA. CD4+ T cells were enriched by magnetic negative selection, after which naive cells were positively selected on CD45RA and the negative fraction was taken as the memory subset. Blood was collected by leukapheresis, and PBMCs were isolated by Ficoll-Histopaque density gradient centrifugation and then cryopreserved in liquid nitrogen vapor phase. Analytical flow cytometry was used to check the purity and quantity of every magnetically sorted T cell population. Genomic DNA was isolated from every sorted fraction and measured by UV absorbance on a Nanodrop 2000c. CDR1 is given as GTSNPN and CDR2 as SVGIG, both from the germline V gene (reference sequence). The CDR3, from cysteine to phenylalanine, totals 14 residues. The sequence is cut down to CDR3 DNA, 42 bases in frame from base 1. After removal of 3 bases from V and 9 bases from J, the junction retains 9 bases not matched to a gene.

The V gene is TRBV30 and the J gene is TRBJ2-3, and TRBD2 aligns with 10 junction nucleotides. This TCR was sampled from a man aged 18-30 years in good health. Sequencing used naive CD4+ T cells sorted from blood. This specimen's cell subset or site label, interpreted: CD45RA+ positively selected. The sequenced DNA is TGTGCCTGGAGGGGTAGCGGGGGGTTCCCAACGCAGTATTTT. It is translated as CAWRGSGGFPTQYF.